Following are 32 T cell receptor beta chains from one sample sequenced in a study of cytomegalovirus exposure and HLA in healthy donors. The PCR used 60 Vbeta and 13 Jbeta primers. Sequenced by immunoSEQ multiplex PCR; TCRdb stores in-frame clones only, minus some. The sample contains 150,000 to 200,000 clones, 65% to 70% of which appear only once. The sample comprised PBMCs. These receptors were taken from a man aged 25-40 years in good health and CMV-seropositive.

V is TRBV27 and J is TRBJ2-7, with 8 bases that match TRBD1. V shed 3 bases, J shed 2 bases, and the junction held 0 bases outside the gene matches. Germline V gene data show CDR1 as MNHEY and CDR2 as SMNVEV (reference sequence). The CDR3 has 13 amino acids. CDR3 sequence reads: CASSLDRAYEQYF. CDR3 DNA: TGTGCCAGCAGTTTGGACAGGGCCTACGAGCAGTACTTC.

This sequence joins TRBV7-2 and TRBJ2-1; possible D gene TRBD1, 5 bases. The CDR3 has 15 residues. Germline loops: CDR1 SGHTA, CDR2 FQGNSA. V was shortened by 5 bases and J by 9 bases, with 20 bases between the two germline ends. The CDR3 here is CASSPAQRGRGEQFF. As DNA, the CDR3 is TGTGCCAGCAGCCCCGCCCAGAGAGGAAGGGGTGAGCAGTTCTTC.

This clone was found many times. A read error may produce the germline difference seen at one junction end. The V and J genes are TRBV7-7 and TRBJ2-2; 10 bases line up with TRBD1. Germline loops: CDR1 SSHAT, CDR2 FNYEAQ (reference sequence). CDR3 length: 14 amino acids. CDR3 nucleotide sequence: TGTGCTAGCAGTCGACAGGGGGCCGCCGGGGAGCTGTTTTTT. It specifies CASSRQGAAGELFF.

The chain is built from TRBV6-6 and TRBJ1-2; perhaps TRBD1 as D (6 bases). Per the germline V gene, CDR1 is MNHNY and CDR2 is SVGAGI (reference sequence). The V and J ends lost 6 bases and 3 bases respectively, with 11 bases between them. The CDR3 covers 13 residues. The DNA of the CDR3 is TGTGCCAGCAGCCACGGACAGTACTATGGCTACACCTTC. As protein: CASSHGQYYGYTF.

This clone has just one count. This chain joins TRBV4-1 and TRBJ2-7; unclear D gene. Germline CDR1 is MGHRA and CDR2 is YSYEKL. The CDR3 spans 14 residues. Trimming took off 0 bases at V and 2 bases at J, with 8 bases between the two ends. The CDR3 reads CASSQDRTAYEQYF. For the CDR3, the DNA is TGCGCCAGCAGCCAAGATAGAACAGCCTACGAGCAGTACTTC.

This sequence joins TRBV28 and TRBJ2-1; 8 bases align to TRBD2. J lost 0 bases, V lost 6 bases, and 1 base had no gene match. CDR3 length: 14 amino acids. CDR1 is MDHEN and CDR2 is SYDVKM in the germline V gene. The CDR3 here is CASRSGSSYNEQFF. CDR3 DNA sequence: TGTGCCAGCAGGAGCGGGAGCTCCTACAATGAGCAGTTCTTC.

The gene calls are TRBV27 and TRBJ1-5; D may be TRBD1 (6 bases). Germline V lookup: CDR1 MNHEY, CDR2 SMNVEV (reference sequence). The length of the CDR3 is 15 residues. V lost 5 bases and J lost 7, with 18 bases in between. The CDR3 sequence is CASSAQTGLGQPQHF. CDR3 bases: TGTGCCAGCAGTGCTCAAACAGGGTTGGGGCAGCCCCAGCATTTT.

V and J are TRBV2 and TRBJ2-7; 8 bases map to TRBD2. Trimming at V came to 0 bases and at J to 4 bases, leaving 8 bases not matched to a gene. The CDR3 is 16 amino acids. The germline V gene has CDR1 SNHLY and CDR2 FYNNEI. This CDR3 is CASSEAHASGLYEQYF. DNA of the CDR3: TGTGCCAGCAGTGAAGCCCACGCTAGCGGGCTTTACGAGCAGTACTTC.

This chain links TRBV5-1 with TRBJ2-3; 10 bases match TRBD1. V lost 7 bases, J lost 1 base, and 3 bases stayed unmatched. Per germline, CDR1 SGHRS and CDR2 YFSETQ. The CDR3 extends over 14 amino acids. The CDR3 is CASLGTGGTDTQYF. DNA for the CDR3: TGCGCCAGCCTCGGGACAGGGGGCACAGATACGCAGTATTTT.

The chain joins TRBV30 to TRBJ1-2; TRBD1 matches 7 bases. CDR1 is GTSNPN and CDR2 is SVGIG in the germline V gene (reference sequence). With 6 bases clipped from V and 7 bases from J, the junction kept 5 bases outside the gene matches. The CDR3 runs 11 residues. The CDR3 reads CACTPGGGYTF. CDR3 sequence (DNA): TGTGCCTGCACTCCAGGGGGTGGCTACACCTTC.

The rearrangement uses TRBV5-4 and TRBJ2-3, with 10 bases that match TRBD2. The V gene's germline CDR1 is SGHNT and CDR2 YYREEE (reference sequence). The CDR3 extends over 17 amino acids. With 4 bases clipped from V and 3 bases from J, the junction kept 11 bases outside the gene matches. CDR3: CASSLRSSGSLTDTQYF. DNA of the CDR3: TGTGCCAGCAGCCTGAGGTCTAGCGGGAGTCTGACAGATACGCAGTATTTT.

V and J are TRBV2 and TRBJ2-7, with a possible D match to TRBD1 (5 bases). The CDR3 is 13 amino acids. CDR1 and CDR2 from the germline V gene are SNHLY and FYNNEI. The V gene lost 5 bases and the J gene lost 5 bases, with 13 bases spanning the gap. DNA for the CDR3: TGTGCCAGCAGTCTCGGCAGGGCCGACGAGCAGTACTTC. Residues: CASSLGRADEQYF.

CDR3 protein: CASSLAWTGTTEAFF. CDR3 bases: TGTGCCAGCAGCTTAGCCTGGACAGGGACCACTGAAGCTTTCTTT. The rearrangement links TRBV11-1 to TRBJ1-1, with 8 bases that match TRBD1. Germline V gene data show CDR1 as SGHAT and CDR2 as FQDESV (reference sequence). The CDR3 consists of 15 residues. The V gene end was trimmed by 0 bases and the J gene end by 4 bases; junction bases not matched to a gene: 4.

This clone was found a few times. This sequence joins TRBV7-9 and TRBJ2-7, with a possible D match to TRBD2 (6 bases). CDR1 and CDR2 (germline): SEHNR, FQNEAQ (reference sequence). The CDR3 runs 17 residues. Trimming stripped 5 bases from V and 2 bases from J, with 22 bases between. CDR3 in amino acids: CASSNPINPGLPYEQYF. The CDR3, as DNA: TGTGCCAGCAGCAACCCTATTAACCCGGGACTCCCCTACGAGCAGTACTTC.

The chain couples TRBV19 to TRBJ1-1; the D is unclear. This CDR3 is 14 amino acids long. V lost 4 bases, J lost 0 bases, and 9 bases lay in between. CDR1 LNHDA and CDR2 SQIVND come from the germline V gene (reference sequence). CDR3 coding DNA: TGTGCCAGTAGTACACAAAATATGAACACTGAAGCTTTCTTT. It specifies CASSTQNMNTEAFF.

The CDR3 DNA sequence: TGTGCCAGCAGCGTAGTGTCAGGAAGCTCCTACAATGAGCAGTTCTTC. This gives the protein CASSVVSGSSYNEQFF. The chain joins TRBV9 to TRBJ2-1; D is unclear. Trimming left V 0 bases short and J 0 bases short, with 10 bases between. The CDR3 sequence is 16 residues long. CDR1 is SGDLS, CDR2 YYNGEE, per germline.

V is TRBV12-5 and J is TRBJ1-4; the D gene is possibly TRBD1 (6 bases). This CDR3 has 12 residues. V dropped 9 bases and J dropped 8 bases, with 13 bases sitting between them. From germline, CDR1 is LGHNT and CDR2 FRNRAP. DNA for the CDR3: TGTGCTAGCCCACAGGGTTGGGAAAAACTGTTTTTT. Amino acid sequence: CASPQGWEKLFF. Full variable domain (outside the CDR3, taken from reference TRBV12-5 and TRBJ1-4): DARVTQTPRHKVTEMGQEVTMRCQPILGHNTVFWYRQTMMQGLELLAYFRNRAPLDDSGMPKDRFSAEMPDATLATLKIQPSEPRDSAVYFCASPQGWEKLFFGSGTQLSVL.

This rearrangement joins TRBV2 to TRBJ2-5, with D unresolved. CDR3 length equals 14 residues. Germline V gives CDR1 SNHLY, CDR2 FYNNEI. The V end lost 7 bases, the J end lost 5 bases, and 17 bases lay between the germline ends. The CDR3 sequence is CASTPTPVRETQYF. CDR3 bases: TGTGCCAGCACCCCGACTCCCGTTCGGGAGACCCAGTACTTC.

This chain joins TRBV6-5 and TRBJ2-2, with D unresolved. V was shortened by 2 bases and J by 2 bases, with 6 bases between the two germline ends. The germline V gene encodes CDR1 MNHEY and CDR2 SVGAGI. This CDR3 is 14 amino acids long. The CDR3 loop is CASSYNRNTGELFF. The CDR3 DNA follows: TGTGCCAGCAGTTACAACAGAAACACCGGGGAGCTGTTTTTT.

The rearrangement links TRBV29-1 to TRBJ2-1, with 10 nucleotides matching TRBD2. The ends lost 6 bases at V and 4 bases at J; junction bases unmatched: 12. The CDR3 consists of 16 residues. Per the germline V gene, CDR1 is SQVTM and CDR2 is ANQGSEA. The CDR3 nucleotides are TGCAGCGTAACTAGCGGGACCAGGCGGGGATACAATGAGCAGTTCTTC. It codes for CSVTSGTRRGYNEQFF.

The rearrangement joins TRBV28 to TRBJ1-1, with 7 bases that match TRBD1. This CDR3 has 13 residues. Germline loops: CDR1 MDHEN, CDR2 SYDVKM. The trim removed 2 bases at V and 8 bases at J, leaving 5 bases unmatched. The CDR3 region has the DNA TGTGCCAGCAGTTTAGTAGACAGGGCCGAAGCTTTCTTT. It codes for CASSLVDRAEAFF.

This clone was seen a handful of times. The rearrangement uses TRBV7-9 and TRBJ2-7, with TRBD1 identical over 7 bases. The V segment lost 6 bases and the J segment 5 bases; nucleotides outside the gene matches: 13. The germline V gene encodes CDR1 SEHNR and CDR2 FQNEAQ (reference sequence). The CDR3 has 15 amino acids. The CDR3 loop reads CASRPSTGVKNEQYF. The CDR3 DNA sequence: TGTGCCAGCAGACCTTCTACAGGGGTTAAGAACGAGCAGTACTTC.

In DNA form, the CDR3 reads TGTGCCAGCAGTGTAGATACTGAAAAACTGTTTTTT. This codes for CASSVDTEKLFF. The V gene is TRBV6-1, the J gene TRBJ1-4, with unresolved D. V was pared by 4 bases and J by 7 bases, with 7 bases between. Per the germline V gene, CDR1 is MNHNS and CDR2 is SASEGT. The CDR3 is made up of 12 amino acids.

The chain carries TRBV21-1 and TRBJ2-2; no check of the table's D call, TRBD2, against the DNA was made. TRBV21-1 is noted as a pseudogene. There are 18 residues in the CDR3. The CDR3 DNA is TGTGCCAGCACCCTGGGTTGCTCGAGGACTAGCGGTTCCGGGGAGCTGTTTTTT. Its translation is CASTLGCSRTSGSGELFF.

The gene calls are TRBV10-3 and TRBJ2-1; possible D gene TRBD2, 5 bases. The germline V and J ends were trimmed by 1 base and 5 bases, with 9 bases remaining between them. This CDR3 contains 14 residues. In germline, CDR1 is ENHRY, CDR2 SYGVKD. The CDR3 sequence is CAISEWERNNEQFF. The CDR3 DNA reads as TGTGCCATCAGTGAGTGGGAGAGGAACAATGAGCAGTTCTTC.

This clone was seen more than once but under ten times. V and J are TRBV6-1 and TRBJ2-2; 8 bases are a match to TRBD1. Germline trimming cut 1 base from V and 12 bases from J; bases unmatched to any gene: 10. The CDR3 sequence is 15 residues long. Germline CDR1 MNHNS, CDR2 SASEGT. The CDR3 bases are TGTGCCAGCAGTGAAGGTGGACAGGGTAGGGGAAAGCTGTTTTTT. Translating it yields CASSEGGQGRGKLFF.

The CDR3 spells CASNRLAGGNEQFF. The CDR3 DNA reads as TGTGCCAGCAATAGACTAGCGGGAGGGAATGAGCAGTTCTTC. The rearrangement joins TRBV27 to TRBJ2-1; TRBD2 agrees at 14 bases. The CDR3 runs to 14 residues. The germline V gene has CDR1 MNHEY and CDR2 SMNVEV (reference sequence). Trimming removed 7 bases from V and 7 bases from J; junction bases left unmatched: 3.

CDR3 loop: CASKTSGTTDTQYF. The CDR3 nucleotides read TGCGCCAGCAAAACCAGCGGGACCACAGATACGCAGTATTTT. V gene TRBV5-1 combines with J gene TRBJ2-3; 7 nucleotides align to TRBD2. The CDR3 consists of 14 residues. V lost 6 bases, J lost 2 bases, and 6 bases stayed unmatched. Germline CDR1 is SGHRS and CDR2 is YFSETQ.

The V gene is TRBV19, the J gene TRBJ2-7; D gene uncertain. The germline CDR1 and CDR2 sequences are LNHDA and SQIVND (reference sequence). The CDR3 length is 16 residues. Trimming took off 3 bases at V and 2 bases at J, with 17 bases between the two ends. The CDR3 spells CASSITAFGVPYEQYF. As DNA, the CDR3 is TGTGCCAGTAGTATTACTGCGTTCGGTGTTCCCTACGAGCAGTACTTC.

V is TRBV7-9 and J is TRBJ2-2, with TRBD1 matching over 9 bases. CDR3 length: 15 residues. Germline assignment: CDR1 SEHNR and CDR2 FQNEAQ (reference sequence). The V segment lost 7 bases and the J segment 3 bases; nucleotides outside the gene matches: 6. The CDR3 coding sequence is TGTGCCAGCAACAACAGGGGGCTGTACACCGGGGAGCTGTTTTTT. It translates to CASNNRGLYTGELFF.

This chain joins TRBV27 and TRBJ2-7; a weak D match, TRBD2 (5 bases). CDR3 length equals 14 residues. Deletions cut 5 bases from V and 0 bases from J, with 11 bases between. Germline V gene data show CDR1 as MNHEY and CDR2 as SMNVEV (reference sequence). This CDR3 is CASSRTGSSYEQYF. CDR3 coding DNA: TGTGCCAGCAGTCGGACGGGAAGCTCCTACGAGCAGTACTTC.

Only a few counts were recorded for this clone. This chain joins TRBV27 and TRBJ1-2; 11 bases agree with TRBD1. The CDR3 contains 13 residues. Germline V gene data show CDR1 as MNHEY and CDR2 as SMNVEV (reference sequence). The V segment lost 7 bases and the J segment 8 bases; nucleotides outside the gene matches: 6. This chain's CDR3 is CASTGQGAGGYTF. The DNA of the CDR3 is TGTGCCAGCACAGGACAGGGGGCAGGAGGCTACACCTTC.